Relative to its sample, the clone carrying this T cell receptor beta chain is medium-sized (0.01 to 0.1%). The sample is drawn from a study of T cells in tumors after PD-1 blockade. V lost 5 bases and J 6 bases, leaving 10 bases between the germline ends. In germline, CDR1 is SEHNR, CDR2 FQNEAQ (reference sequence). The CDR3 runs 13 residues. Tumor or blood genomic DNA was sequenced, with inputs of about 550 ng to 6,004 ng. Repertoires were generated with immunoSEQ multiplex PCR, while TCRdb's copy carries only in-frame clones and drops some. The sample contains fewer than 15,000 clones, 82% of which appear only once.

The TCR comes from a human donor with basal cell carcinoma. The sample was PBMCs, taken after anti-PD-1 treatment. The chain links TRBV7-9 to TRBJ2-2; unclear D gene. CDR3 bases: TGTGCCAGCAGCGTACAGAGCTCCGGGGAGCTGTTTTTT. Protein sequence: CASSVQSSGELFF. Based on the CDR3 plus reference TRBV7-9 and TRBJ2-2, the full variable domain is DTGVSQNPRHKITKRGQNVTFRCDPISEHNRLYWYRQTLGQGPEFLTYFQNEAQLEKSRLLSDRFSAERPKGSFSTLEIQRTEQGDSAMYLCASSVQSSGELFFGEGSRLTVL.